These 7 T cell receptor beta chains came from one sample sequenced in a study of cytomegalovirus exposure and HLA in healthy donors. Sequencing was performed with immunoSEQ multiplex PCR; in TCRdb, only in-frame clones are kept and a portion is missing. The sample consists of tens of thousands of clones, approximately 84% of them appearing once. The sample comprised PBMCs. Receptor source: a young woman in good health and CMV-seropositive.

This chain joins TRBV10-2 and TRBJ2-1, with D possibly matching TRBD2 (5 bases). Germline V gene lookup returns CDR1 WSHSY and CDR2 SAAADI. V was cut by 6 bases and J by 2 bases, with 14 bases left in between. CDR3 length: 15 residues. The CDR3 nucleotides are TGCGCCAGCAGCCGAGGGCCTAGACCCTACAATGAGCAGTTCTTC. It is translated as CASSRGPRPYNEQFF.

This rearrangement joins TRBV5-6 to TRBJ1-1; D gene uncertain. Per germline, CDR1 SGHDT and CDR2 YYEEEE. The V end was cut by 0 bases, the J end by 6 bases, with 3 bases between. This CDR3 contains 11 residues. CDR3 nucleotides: TGTGCCAGCAGCTTGGGGCCTGAAGCTTTCTTT. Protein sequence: CASSLGPEAFF.

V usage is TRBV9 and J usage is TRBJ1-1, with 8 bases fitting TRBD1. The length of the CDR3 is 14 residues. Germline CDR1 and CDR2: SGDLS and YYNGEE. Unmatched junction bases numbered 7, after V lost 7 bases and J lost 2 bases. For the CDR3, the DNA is TGTGCCAGCGGGAGGGGGACAGGTAACACTGAAGCTTTCTTT. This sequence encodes CASGRGTGNTEAFF.

The CDR3 DNA reads TGTGCCAGCAGCGAAGGCACAGGGGGCGAGGGGACCCAGTACTTC. Amino acids: CASSEGTGGEGTQYF. The chain links TRBV7-7 to TRBJ2-5; 9 nucleotides align to TRBD1. Germline loops: CDR1 SSHAT, CDR2 FNYEAQ (reference sequence). Losses at the gene ends were 5 bases for V and 7 bases for J; bases not matched to a gene: 11. The CDR3 is 15 residues long.

CDR3 sequence: CASSVSRGPTDTQYF. CDR3 nucleotide sequence: TGTGCCAGCAGTGTATCGCGGGGGCCCACAGATACGCAGTATTTT. The chain recombines TRBV25-1 with TRBJ2-3, with a weak D call TRBD2 (7 bases). The CDR3 totals 15 residues. Germline CDR1 and CDR2: MGHDK and SYGVNS. Trimming left V 4 bases short and J 2 bases short, with 13 bases between.

Here the CDR3 DNA reads TGTGCCAGCAGTTTGACTAGCGGGGTGAAGACCCAGTACTTC. It codes for CASSLTSGVKTQYF. V gene TRBV28 combines with J gene TRBJ2-5; 11 nucleotides line up with TRBD2. J was trimmed by 6 bases and V by 3 bases; bases with no gene match: 3. CDR3 length: 14 amino acids. Germline CDR1 is MDHEN and CDR2 is SYDVKM.

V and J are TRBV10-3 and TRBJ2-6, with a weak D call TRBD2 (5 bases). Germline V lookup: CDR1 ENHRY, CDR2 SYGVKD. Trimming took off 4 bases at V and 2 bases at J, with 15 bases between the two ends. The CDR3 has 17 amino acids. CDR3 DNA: TGTGCCATCAGTGGTAGTTTGGTCGGGACTGGGGCCAACGTCCTGACTTTC. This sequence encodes CAISGSLVGTGANVLTF.